This record looks at one TCR beta chain sequence and its context. The antigen is unknown. Per germline, CDR1 DFQATT and CDR2 SNEGSKA (reference sequence). Germline trimming cut 1 base from V and 0 bases from J; bases unmatched to any gene: 1. CDR3 size: 14 residues. The data stem from a study of blood T cells in healthy people across ages. The wider study: About one barcoded beta molecule was captured per two T cells (by template switching). Study findings and constraints: TCR beta diversity was tightly associated with the proportion of naive T cells.

The second PCR ran about 6 to 12 cycles with a sample-barcoded 5' primer and J-beta primers. Each CDR3 protein is one row after TCRdb ran MiXCR on the 5' RACE reads. The sample holds around 1.5 million distinct CDR3 sequences, almost 60% seen once. What was sequenced was blood. This TCR was recovered from a man aged 18 to 29 in good health. The gene calls are TRBV20-1 and TRBJ2-5; 8 bases align to TRBD1. CDR3 in DNA: TGCAGTGCTAGAGGGACAGGGTACCAAGAGACCCAGTACTTC. Protein product: CSARGTGYQETQYF.